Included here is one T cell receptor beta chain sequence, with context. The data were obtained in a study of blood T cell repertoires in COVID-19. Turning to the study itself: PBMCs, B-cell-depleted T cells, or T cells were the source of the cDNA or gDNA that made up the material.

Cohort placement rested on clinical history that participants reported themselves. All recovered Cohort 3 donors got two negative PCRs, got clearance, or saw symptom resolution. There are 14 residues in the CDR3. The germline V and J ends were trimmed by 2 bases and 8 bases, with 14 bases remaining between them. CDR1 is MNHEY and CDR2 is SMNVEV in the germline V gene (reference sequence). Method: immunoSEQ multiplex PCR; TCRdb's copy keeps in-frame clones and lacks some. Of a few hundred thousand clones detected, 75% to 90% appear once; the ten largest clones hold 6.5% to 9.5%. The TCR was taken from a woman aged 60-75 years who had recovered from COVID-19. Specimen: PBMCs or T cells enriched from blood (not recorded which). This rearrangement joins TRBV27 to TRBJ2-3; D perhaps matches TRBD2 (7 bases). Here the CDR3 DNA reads TGTGCCAGCAGTTTAAGGGGGGGCGGTGGTACGCAGTATTTT. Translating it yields CASSLRGGGGTQYF.